Here is one T cell receptor beta chain with its context. No antigen is known for it. Being one base from a much bigger clone, this may be a read error. This sample is part of a study of breast tumors, draining lymph nodes, adjacent tissues. Notes on the study in general: Compared with lymph nodes, tumors were less diverse; compared with nontumor tissue, more. Tumor T cell lymph node origin was a supported hypothesis, not proven.

Germline CDR1 and CDR2: DFQATT and SNEGSKA (reference sequence). There are 11 residues in the CDR3. Samples came from axillary lymph nodes draining the breast cancer. TCRdb processed the multiplex PCR reads anew with MiXCR; each CDR3 protein has one entry. The sample consists of approximately 300,000 distinct CDR3 sequences, 30% of them appearing once. This TCR was sampled from a female donor with breast cancer. Some clones in this sample may be carry-over from other donors' samples. J is TRBJ2-3 and V is TRBV20-1; D gene unclear. The specimen was axillary lymph node tissue. The CDR3 nucleotides are TGCAGTGCTAGATGGAGCTTTGCGCAGTCTTTT. Translating it yields CSARWSFAQSF.